This T cell receptor (beta chain) was retrieved from a study of T cells after yellow fever vaccination. Background on the study: SMART-Seq v4 Ultra Low Input handled preparation of low-cell-number fractions. Study results and caveats: A faster peak, day 5 versus 15, was reached by the weaker secondary response. Contamination by abundant bulk-population clonotypes could be present in FACS-sorted repertoires. Post-booster reappearance was seen for most primary-vaccination clones (about 95% CD4, around 90% CD8).

Concerning this clonotype itself: No antigen is known for it.

TCRdb analysed the 5' RACE reads with MiXCR anew, one entry per CDR3 protein. The data contain some 240,000 distinct CDR3 sequences, around 5.3% of them singletons. The sequencing used CD4+ T cells sorted from PBMCs, collected on the day of the yellow fever booster vaccination. This TCR came from a man between 18 and 35 years old who received the YFV17D yellow fever vaccine.

The CDR3 DNA follows: TGTGCCAGTACTCCAGTAGGGGGAATATCTGAAGCTTTCTTT. Its protein is CASTPVGGISEAFF. The J gene is TRBJ1-1, the V gene TRBV19; possibly TRBD1 for D (6 bases). V was pared by 7 bases and J by 6 bases, with 18 bases between. This CDR3 is 14 amino acids long. Germline loops: CDR1 LNHDA, CDR2 SQIVND (reference sequence).